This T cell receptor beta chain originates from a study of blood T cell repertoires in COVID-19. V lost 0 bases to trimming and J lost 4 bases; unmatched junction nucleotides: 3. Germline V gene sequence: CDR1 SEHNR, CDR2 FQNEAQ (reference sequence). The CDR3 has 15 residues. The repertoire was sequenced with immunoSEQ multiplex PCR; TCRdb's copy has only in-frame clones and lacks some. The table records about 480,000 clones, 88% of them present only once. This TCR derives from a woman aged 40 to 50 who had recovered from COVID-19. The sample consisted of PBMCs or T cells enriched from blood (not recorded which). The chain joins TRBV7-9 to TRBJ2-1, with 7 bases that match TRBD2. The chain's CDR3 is CASSLAGGTYNEQFF. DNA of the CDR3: TGTGCCAGCAGCTTAGCGGGAGGGACTTACAATGAGCAGTTCTTC. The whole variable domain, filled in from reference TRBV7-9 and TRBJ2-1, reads DTGVSQNPRHKITKRGQNVTFRCDPISEHNRLYWYRQTLGQGPEFLTYFQNEAQLEKSRLLSDRFSAERPKGSFSTLEIQRTEQGDSAMYLCASSLAGGTYNEQFFGPGTRLTVL.